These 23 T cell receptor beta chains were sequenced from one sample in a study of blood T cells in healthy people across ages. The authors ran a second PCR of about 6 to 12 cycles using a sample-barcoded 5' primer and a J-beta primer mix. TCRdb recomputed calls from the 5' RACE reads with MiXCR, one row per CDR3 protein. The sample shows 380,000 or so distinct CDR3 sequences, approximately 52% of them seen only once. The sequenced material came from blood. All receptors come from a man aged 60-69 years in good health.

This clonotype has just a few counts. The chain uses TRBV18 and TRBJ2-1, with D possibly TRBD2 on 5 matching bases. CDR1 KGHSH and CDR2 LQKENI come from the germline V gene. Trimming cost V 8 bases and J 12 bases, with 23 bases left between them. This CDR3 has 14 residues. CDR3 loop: CASRHPVVEEAQFF. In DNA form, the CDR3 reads TGTGCCAGCCGTCACCCCGTCGTCGAGGAGGCGCAGTTCTTC.

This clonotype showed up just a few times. The DNA of the CDR3 is TGTGCCAGCAGCCAGAGAGTAGCGGGAAGCACAGATACGCAGTATTTT. Translation: CASSQRVAGSTDTQYF. The J gene is TRBJ2-3, the V gene TRBV3-1; 8 positions agree with TRBD2. Trimming removed 3 bases from V and 0 bases from J; junction bases left unmatched: 5. This CDR3 spans 16 amino acids. Germline loops: CDR1 LGHDT, CDR2 YNNKEL (reference sequence).

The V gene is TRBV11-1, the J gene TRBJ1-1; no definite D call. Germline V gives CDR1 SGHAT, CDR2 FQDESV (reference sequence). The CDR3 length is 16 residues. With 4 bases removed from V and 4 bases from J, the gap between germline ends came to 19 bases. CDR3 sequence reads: CASSSLNGPVITEAFF. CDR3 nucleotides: TGTGCCAGCAGCTCGCTAAACGGTCCGGTTATCACTGAAGCTTTCTTT.

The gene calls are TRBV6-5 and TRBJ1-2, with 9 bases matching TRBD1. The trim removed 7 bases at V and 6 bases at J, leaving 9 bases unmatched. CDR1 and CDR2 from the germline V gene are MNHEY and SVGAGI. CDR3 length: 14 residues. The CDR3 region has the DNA TGTGCCAGCACCCCCCGGGACAGGGCGAATGGCTACACCTTC. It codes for CASTPRDRANGYTF.

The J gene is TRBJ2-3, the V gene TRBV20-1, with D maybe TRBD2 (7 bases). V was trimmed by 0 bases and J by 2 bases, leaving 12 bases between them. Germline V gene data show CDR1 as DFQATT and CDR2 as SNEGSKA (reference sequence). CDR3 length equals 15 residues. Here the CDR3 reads CSAREGGGATDTQYF. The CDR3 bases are TGCAGTGCTAGAGAAGGTGGGGGGGCCACAGATACGCAGTATTTT.

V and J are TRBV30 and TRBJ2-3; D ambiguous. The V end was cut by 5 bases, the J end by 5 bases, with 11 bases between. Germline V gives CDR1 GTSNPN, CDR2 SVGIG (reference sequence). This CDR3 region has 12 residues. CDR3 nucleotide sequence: TGTGCCTGGCTACATGTGGGAGATACGCAGTATTTT. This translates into CAWLHVGDTQYF.

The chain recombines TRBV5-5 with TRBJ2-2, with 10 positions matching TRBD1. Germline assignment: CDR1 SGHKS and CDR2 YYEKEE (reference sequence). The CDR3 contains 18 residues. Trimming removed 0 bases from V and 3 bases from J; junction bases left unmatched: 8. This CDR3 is CASSLGKTGTGDTGELFF. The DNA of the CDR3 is TGTGCCAGCAGCTTGGGAAAGACCGGGACAGGGGACACCGGGGAGCTGTTTTTT.

CDR3 bases: TGTGCCAGCAGCGTCGTGGGACTAATCACAGATACGCAGTATTTT. Its protein product is CASSVVGLITDTQYF. This rearrangement joins TRBV9 to TRBJ2-3; 7 bases are a match to TRBD2. Germline assignment: CDR1 SGDLS and CDR2 YYNGEE. There are 15 residues in the CDR3. Trimming took 2 bases from V and 2 from J; bases not matched to a gene: 5.

The CDR3 spells CASSQDGLGTDTQYF. The DNA of the CDR3 is TGTGCCAGCAGCCAAGATGGGTTGGGCACAGATACGCAGTATTTT. The gene calls are TRBV3-1 and TRBJ2-3; D is uncertain. Germline V lookup: CDR1 LGHDT, CDR2 YNNKEL (reference sequence). This CDR3 has 15 amino acids. V was pared by 0 bases and J by 1 base, with 8 bases between.

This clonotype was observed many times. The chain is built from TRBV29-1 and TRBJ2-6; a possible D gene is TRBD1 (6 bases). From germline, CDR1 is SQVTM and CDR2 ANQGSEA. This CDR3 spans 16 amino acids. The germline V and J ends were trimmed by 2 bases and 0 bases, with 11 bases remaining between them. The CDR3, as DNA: TGCAGCGTTGAAAGGGACACCGACTCTGGGGCCAACGTCCTGACTTTC. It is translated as CSVERDTDSGANVLTF.

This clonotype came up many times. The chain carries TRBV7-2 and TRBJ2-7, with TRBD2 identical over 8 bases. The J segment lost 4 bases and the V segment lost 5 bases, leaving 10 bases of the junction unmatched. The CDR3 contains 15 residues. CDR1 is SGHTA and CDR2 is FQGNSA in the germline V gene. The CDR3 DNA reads TGTGCCAGCAGCCAATCCGGGACTAGTGGATACGAGCAGTACTTC. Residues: CASSQSGTSGYEQYF.

Here the CDR3 reads CASSTRPGNIQYF. The CDR3, as DNA: TGTGCCAGCAGTACCAGACCCGGGAACATTCAGTACTTC. The chain recombines TRBV28 with TRBJ2-4; D unclear. The CDR3 consists of 13 residues. The germline V and J ends were trimmed by 5 bases and 7 bases, with 12 bases remaining between them. Per germline, CDR1 MDHEN and CDR2 SYDVKM. Full variable domain (remainder filled in from reference TRBV28 and TRBJ2-4): DVKVTQSSRYLVKRTGEKVFLECVQDMDHENMFWYRQDPGLGLRLIYFSYDVKMKEKGDIPEGYSVSREKKERFSLILESASTNQTSMYLCASSTRPGNIQYFGAGTRLSVL.

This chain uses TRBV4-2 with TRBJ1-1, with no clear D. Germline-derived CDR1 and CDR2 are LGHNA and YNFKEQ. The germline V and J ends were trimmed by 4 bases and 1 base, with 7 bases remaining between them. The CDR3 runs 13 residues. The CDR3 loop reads CASSLLTNTEAFF. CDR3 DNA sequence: TGTGCCAGCAGCCTTTTGACGAACACTGAAGCTTTCTTT.

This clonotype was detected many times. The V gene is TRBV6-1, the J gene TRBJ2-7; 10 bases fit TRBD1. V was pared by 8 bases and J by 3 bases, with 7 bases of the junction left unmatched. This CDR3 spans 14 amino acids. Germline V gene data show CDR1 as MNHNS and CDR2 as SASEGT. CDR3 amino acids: CASPDRGGNYEQYF. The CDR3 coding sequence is TGTGCCAGCCCGGACAGGGGGGGAAACTACGAGCAGTACTTC.

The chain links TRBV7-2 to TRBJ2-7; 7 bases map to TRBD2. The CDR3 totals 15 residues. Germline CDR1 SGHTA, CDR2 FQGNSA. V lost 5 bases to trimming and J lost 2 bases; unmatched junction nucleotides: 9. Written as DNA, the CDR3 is TGTGCCAGCAGCCCCCACGGGGGGTCCGCCTACGAGCAGTACTTC. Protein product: CASSPHGGSAYEQYF. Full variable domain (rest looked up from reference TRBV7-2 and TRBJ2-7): GAGVSQSPSNKVTEKGKDVELRCDPISGHTALYWYRQSLGQGLEFLIYFQGNSAPDKSGLPSDRFSAERTGGSVSTLTIQRTQQEDSAVYLCASSPHGGSAYEQYFGPGTRLTVT.

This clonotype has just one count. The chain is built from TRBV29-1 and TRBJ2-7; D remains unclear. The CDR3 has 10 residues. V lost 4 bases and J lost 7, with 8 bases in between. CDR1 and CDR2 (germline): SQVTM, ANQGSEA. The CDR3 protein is CSVVVKEQYF. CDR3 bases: TGCAGCGTTGTAGTTAAGGAGCAGTACTTC.

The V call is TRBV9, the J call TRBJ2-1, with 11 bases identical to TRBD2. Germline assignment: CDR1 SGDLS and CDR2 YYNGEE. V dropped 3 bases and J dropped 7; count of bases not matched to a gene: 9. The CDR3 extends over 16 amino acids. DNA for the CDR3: TGTGCCAGCAGCGCCCCGACTAGCGGGATAGGAAATGAGCAGTTCTTC. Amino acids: CASSAPTSGIGNEQFF. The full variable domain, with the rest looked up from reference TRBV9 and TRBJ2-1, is DSGVTQTPKHLITATGQRVTLRCSPRSGDLSVYWYQQSLDQGLQFLIQYYNGEERAKGNILERFSAQQFPDLHSELNLSSLELGDSALYFCASSAPTSGIGNEQFFGPGTRLTVL.

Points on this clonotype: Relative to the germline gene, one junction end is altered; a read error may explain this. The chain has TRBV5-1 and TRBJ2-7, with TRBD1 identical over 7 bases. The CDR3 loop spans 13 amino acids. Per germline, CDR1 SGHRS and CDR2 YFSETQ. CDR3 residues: CASSSTGAYGQYF. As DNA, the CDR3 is TGCGCCAGCAGCTCCACAGGGGCCTACGGGCAGTACTTC.

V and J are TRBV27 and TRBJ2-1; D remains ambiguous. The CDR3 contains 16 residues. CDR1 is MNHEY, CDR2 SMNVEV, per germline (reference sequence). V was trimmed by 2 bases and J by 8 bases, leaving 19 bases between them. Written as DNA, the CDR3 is TGTGCCAGCAGTTTAACAGTCGGTGGTCGAGCCTATGAGCAGTTCTTC. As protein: CASSLTVGGRAYEQFF.

In DNA, the CDR3 is TGCAGTGCTTGGAAAAGGCTAGCGAACAAGGATACGCAGTATTTT. It codes for CSAWKRLANKDTQYF. The rearrangement joins TRBV20-1 to TRBJ2-3; D is possibly TRBD2 (6 bases). The germline V gene encodes CDR1 DFQATT and CDR2 SNEGSKA (reference sequence). Between the trimmed V and J ends, which lost 5 bases and 6 bases, there was a span of 21 bases. The CDR3 is made up of 15 amino acids.

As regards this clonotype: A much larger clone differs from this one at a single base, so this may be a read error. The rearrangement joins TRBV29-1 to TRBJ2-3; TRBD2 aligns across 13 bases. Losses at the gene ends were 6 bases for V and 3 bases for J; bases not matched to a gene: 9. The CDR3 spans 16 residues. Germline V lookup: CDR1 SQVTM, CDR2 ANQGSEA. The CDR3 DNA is TGCAGCGTCGAGGGACTAGCGGGAATAGGGACAGATACGCAGTATTTT. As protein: CSVEGLAGIGTDTQYF.

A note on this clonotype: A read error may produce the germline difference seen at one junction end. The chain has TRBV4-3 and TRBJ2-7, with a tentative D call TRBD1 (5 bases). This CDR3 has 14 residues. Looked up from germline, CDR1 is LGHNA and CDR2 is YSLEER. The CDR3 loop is CASRQTARSYEQYF. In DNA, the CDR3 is TGCGCCAGCCGCCAGACAGCCCGCTCCTACGAGCAGTACTTC.

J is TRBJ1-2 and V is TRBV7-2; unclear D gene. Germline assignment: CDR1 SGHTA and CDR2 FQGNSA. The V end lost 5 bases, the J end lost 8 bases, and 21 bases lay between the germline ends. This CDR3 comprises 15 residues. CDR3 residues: CASSANPVRPRGYTF. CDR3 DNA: TGTGCCAGCAGCGCGAATCCGGTCCGACCGAGGGGCTACACCTTC.